This T cell receptor beta chain emerged from a study of shared T cell receptors in the human thymus. Data came from immunoSEQ multiplex PCR; TCRdb stores just in-frame clones and leaves some out. This sample has 720,000 or so clones, with 80% to 90% found just once. CDR1 and CDR2 from the germline V gene are SNHLY and FYNNEI. This CDR3 is 16 amino acids long. V was clipped by 2 bases and J by 0 bases, with 13 bases between them. The same specimen was also included in a second study, on human thymus T cells.

The sequence derives from a girl under two years old with a congenital heart defect. Sequencing was performed on thymocytes. The chain couples TRBV2 to TRBJ1-1; D is undetermined. The CDR3 DNA reads TGTGCCAGCAGTGAAAGGTTCAGGTGCGTGAACACTGAAGCTTTCTTT. Protein product: CASSERFRCVNTEAFF.